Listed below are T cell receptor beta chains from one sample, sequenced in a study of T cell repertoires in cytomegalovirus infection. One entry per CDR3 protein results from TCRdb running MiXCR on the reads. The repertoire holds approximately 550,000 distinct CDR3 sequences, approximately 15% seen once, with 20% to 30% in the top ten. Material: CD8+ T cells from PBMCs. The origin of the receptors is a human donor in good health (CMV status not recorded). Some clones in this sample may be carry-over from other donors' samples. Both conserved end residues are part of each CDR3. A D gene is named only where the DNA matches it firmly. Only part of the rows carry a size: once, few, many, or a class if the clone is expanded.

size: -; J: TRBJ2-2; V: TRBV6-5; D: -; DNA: TGTGCCAGCAGTTACTCTGGGGGCGATGGCGGGGAGCTGTTTTTT; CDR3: CASSYSGGDGGELFF
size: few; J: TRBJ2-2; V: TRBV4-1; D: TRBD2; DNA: TGCGCCAGCAGCCGGAATGTGGGACTAGCGGGATCCGGGGAGCTGTTTTTT; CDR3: CASSRNVGLAGSGELFF
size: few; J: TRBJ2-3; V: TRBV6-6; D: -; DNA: TGTGCCAGCAGCCGACCCCGGGACCCCTGGCAGTATTTT; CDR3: CASSRPRDPWQYF
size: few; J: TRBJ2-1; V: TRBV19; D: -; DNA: TGTGCCAGTAGCCTTACGGGACTCAGCTCCTACAATGAGCAGTTCTTC; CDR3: CASSLTGLSSYNEQFF
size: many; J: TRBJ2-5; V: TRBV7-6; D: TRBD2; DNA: TGTGCCAGCAGCTTAGCGGCGCCGGGACTAGAGATTCTGGAGACCCAGTACTTC; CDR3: CASSLAAPGLEILETQYF
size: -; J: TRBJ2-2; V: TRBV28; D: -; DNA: TGTGCCAGCAGCAGTAGACAGTGGATCGACACCAGGGAGCTGTTTTTT; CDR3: CASSSRQWIDTRELFF
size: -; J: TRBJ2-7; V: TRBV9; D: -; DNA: TGTGCCAGCAGCGTAGCAGGGGCGAACTCCTACGAGCAGTACTTC; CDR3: CASSVAGANSYEQYF
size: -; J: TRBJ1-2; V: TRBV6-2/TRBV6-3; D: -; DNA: TGTGCCAGCAGTACAGGGTGGAAATTCAACACCTTC; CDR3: CASSTGWKFNTF
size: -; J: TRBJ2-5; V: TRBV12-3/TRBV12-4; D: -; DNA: TGTGCCAGCAGTTTTACATACCAAGAGACCCAGTACTTC; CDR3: CASSFTYQETQYF
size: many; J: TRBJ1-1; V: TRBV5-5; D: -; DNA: TGTGCCAGCAGCTTGACTGTGACTGAAGCTTTCTTT; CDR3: CASSLTVTEAFF
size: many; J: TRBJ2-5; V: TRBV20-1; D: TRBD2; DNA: TGCAGTGCTAGAAGTCTAGCGGGGTTCCCCATGGAGACCCAGTACTTC; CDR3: CSARSLAGFPMETQYF
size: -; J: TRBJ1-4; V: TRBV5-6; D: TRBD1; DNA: TGTGCCAGCAGCCTCGGAGAATGGGGGACAGGGAAAGAAAAACTGTTTTTT; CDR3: CASSLGEWGTGKEKLFF
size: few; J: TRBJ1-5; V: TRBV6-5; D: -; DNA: TGTGCCAGCAGTTACGGCGCCCATCAGCCCCAGCATTTT; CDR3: CASSYGAHQPQHF
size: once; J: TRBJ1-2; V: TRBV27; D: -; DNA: TGTGCCAGCGGACCGGGACTCTCTGGAGGCTACACCTTC; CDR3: CASGPGLSGGYTF
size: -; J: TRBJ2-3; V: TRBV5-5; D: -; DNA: TGTGCCAGCAGCTTAGAGGTGGCGGGGACAGATACGCAGTATTTT; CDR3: CASSLEVAGTDTQYF
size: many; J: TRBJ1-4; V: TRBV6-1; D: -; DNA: TGTGCCAGCAGAGCCGGGCCTAGGGGCAATGAAAAACTGTTTTTT; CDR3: CASRAGPRGNEKLFF
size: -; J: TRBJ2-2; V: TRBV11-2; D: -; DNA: TGTGCCAGCAGCTTAGTCCGGGATACGAACACCGGGGAGCTGTTTTTT; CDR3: CASSLVRDTNTGELFF
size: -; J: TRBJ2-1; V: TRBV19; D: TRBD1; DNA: TGTGCCAGTACTAGGGACAGGGTACCTTATGAGCAGTTCTTC; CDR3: CASTRDRVPYEQFF
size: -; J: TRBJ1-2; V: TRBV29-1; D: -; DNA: TGCAGCGTTGAAGATGTACCCCCTAACTATGGCTACACCTTC; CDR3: CSVEDVPPNYGYTF
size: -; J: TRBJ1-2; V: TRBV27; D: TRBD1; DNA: TGTGCCAGCAGTTCAGACAGGGGGCGAGGGTATGGCTACACCTTC; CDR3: CASSSDRGRGYGYTF
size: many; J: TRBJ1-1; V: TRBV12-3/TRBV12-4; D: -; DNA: TGTGCCAGCAGTTTATTTGGGGACGGCACTGAAGCTTTCTTT; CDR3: CASSLFGDGTEAFF
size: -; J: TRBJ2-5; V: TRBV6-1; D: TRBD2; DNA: TGTGCCAGCAGTCGTCAGCGGGACTGGGAGACCCAGTACTTC; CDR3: CASSRQRDWETQYF
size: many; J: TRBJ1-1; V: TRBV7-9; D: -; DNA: TGTGCCAGCAGCAACGGGACCGCGGTAGTCATGAACACTGAAGCTTTCTTT; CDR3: CASSNGTAVVMNTEAFF
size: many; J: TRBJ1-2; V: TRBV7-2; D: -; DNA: TGTGCCAGCAGCTTACACACTTGGGGCTACACCTTC; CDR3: CASSLHTWGYTF
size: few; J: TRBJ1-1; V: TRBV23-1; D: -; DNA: TGCGCCAGCAGTCATCCGCAAAGTGACGAGGGCACTGAAGCTTTCTTT; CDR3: CASSHPQSDEGTEAFF
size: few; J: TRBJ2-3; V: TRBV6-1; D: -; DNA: TGTGCCAGCAGCCCCGGAGCGCCCACAGATACGCAGTATTTT; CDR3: CASSPGAPTDTQYF
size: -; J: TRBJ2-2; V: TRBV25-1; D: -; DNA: TGTGCCAGCAGTGCTGCTGAGGACACTCCCACCGGGGAGCTGTTTTTT; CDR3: CASSAAEDTPTGELFF
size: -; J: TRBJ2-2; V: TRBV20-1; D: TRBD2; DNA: TGCAGTGCTCGGACTAGCGGGACGCATAACACCGGGGAGCTGTTTTTT; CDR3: CSARTSGTHNTGELFF
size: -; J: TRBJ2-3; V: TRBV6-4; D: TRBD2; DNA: TGTGCCAGCAGTGCCTCCAGCGGGACCGGAGATACGCAGTATTTT; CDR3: CASSASSGTGDTQYF
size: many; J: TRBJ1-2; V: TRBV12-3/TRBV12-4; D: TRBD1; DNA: TGTGCCAGCAGCCCCGGGACAGGGGGCGATCGCTACACCTTC; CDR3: CASSPGTGGDRYTF
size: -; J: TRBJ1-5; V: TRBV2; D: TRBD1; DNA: TGTGCCAGCAGCGGAACTGGGACAGTAGGGGGTTCTGGCAATCAGCCCCAGCATTTT; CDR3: CASSGTGTVGGSGNQPQHF
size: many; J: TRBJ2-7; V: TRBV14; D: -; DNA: TGTGCCAGCAGCTCGCTGAATGGCCTCGCGAAGGGCGAGCAGTACTTC; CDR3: CASSSLNGLAKGEQYF
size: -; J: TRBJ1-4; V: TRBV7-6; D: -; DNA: TGTGCCAGCGGCGGGAATGAAAAACTGTTTTTT; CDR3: CASGGNEKLFF
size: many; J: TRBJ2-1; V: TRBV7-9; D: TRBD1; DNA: TGTGCCAGCATCGTACAGGGGGACGTTAGGAATGAGCAGTTCTTC; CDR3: CASIVQGDVRNEQFF
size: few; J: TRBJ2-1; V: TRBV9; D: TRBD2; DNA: TGTGCCAGCAGCGTAACTAGCGGGAACGATGAGCAGTTCTTC; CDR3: CASSVTSGNDEQFF
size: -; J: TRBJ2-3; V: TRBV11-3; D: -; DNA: TGTGCCAGCAGCTTCAGGCACGTTAGCACAGATACGCAGTATTTT; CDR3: CASSFRHVSTDTQYF
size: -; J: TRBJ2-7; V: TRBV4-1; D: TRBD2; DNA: TGCGCCAGCAGTGAGAGCGGGACTAGCGGAGGGTACGAGCAGTACTTC; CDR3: CASSESGTSGGYEQYF
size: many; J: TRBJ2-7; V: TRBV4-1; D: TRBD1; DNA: TGCGCCAGCAGCCATCCCAGGGGGACCGAGCAGTACTTC; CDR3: CASSHPRGTEQYF
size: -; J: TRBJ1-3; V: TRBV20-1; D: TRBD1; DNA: TGCAGTGCTAGAGATCAGGGGGCCTCTGGAAACACCATATATTTT; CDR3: CSARDQGASGNTIYF
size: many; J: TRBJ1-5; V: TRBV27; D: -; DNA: TGTGCCAGCAGCCACCGGGGGTCCAATCAGCCCCAGCATTTT; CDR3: CASSHRGSNQPQHF
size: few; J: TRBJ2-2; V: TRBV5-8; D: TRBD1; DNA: TGTGCCAGCATAAACCGGGACAGGGTCACCGGGGAGCTGTTTTTT; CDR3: CASINRDRVTGELFF
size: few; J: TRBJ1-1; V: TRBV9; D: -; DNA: TGTGCCAGCAGCGTAGTCTCGGGGAACACTGAAGCTTTCTTT; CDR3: CASSVVSGNTEAFF
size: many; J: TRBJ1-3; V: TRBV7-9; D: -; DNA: TGTGCCAGCACCCTGTGGGGGGCTAGCTCTGGAAACACCATATATTTT; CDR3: CASTLWGASSGNTIYF
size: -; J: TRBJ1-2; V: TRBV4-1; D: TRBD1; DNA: TGCGCCAGCAGCCAAGCAGGGGGGGACTATGGCTACACCTTC; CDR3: CASSQAGGDYGYTF